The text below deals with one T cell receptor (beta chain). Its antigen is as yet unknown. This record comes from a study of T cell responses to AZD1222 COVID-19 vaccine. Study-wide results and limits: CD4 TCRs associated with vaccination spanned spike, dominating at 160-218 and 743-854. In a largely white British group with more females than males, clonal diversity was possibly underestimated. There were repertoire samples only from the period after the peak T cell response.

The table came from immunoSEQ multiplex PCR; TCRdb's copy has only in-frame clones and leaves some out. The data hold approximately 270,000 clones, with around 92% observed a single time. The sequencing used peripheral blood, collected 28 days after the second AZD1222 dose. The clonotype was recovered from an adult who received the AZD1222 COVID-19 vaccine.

The CDR3 DNA reads as TGTGCCAGCAGCGTAGGCGGGACATACAATGAGCAGTTCTTC. Its protein product is CASSVGGTYNEQFF. The V call is TRBV9, the J call TRBJ2-1, with D perhaps matching TRBD1 or TRBD2 (6 bases each). V lost 0 bases and J 4 bases, leaving 8 bases between the germline ends. The CDR3 is 14 residues long. In germline, CDR1 is SGDLS, CDR2 YYNGEE.